Following are 2 T cell receptor beta chains from one sample sequenced in a study of blood T cell repertoires in COVID-19. Profiled with immunoSEQ multiplex PCR; TCRdb holds only in-frame clones, not every one. The repertoire holds more than 120,000 clones, with roughly 87% as singletons. Sequencing used peripheral blood. These receptors were collected from a human donor in a cohort sampled during active COVID-19.

The rearrangement uses TRBV20-1 and TRBJ2-4, with a weak D call TRBD1 (6 bases). The CDR3 contains 23 residues. Trimming left V 3 bases short and J 1 base short, with 37 bases between. CDR1 and CDR2 from the germline V gene are DFQATT and SNEGSKA (reference sequence). In DNA, the CDR3 is TGCAGTGCTAGTAAAGGTCCAGGGGCCGCGCCTTTTACTTCACTTGGGGCCAAAAACATTCAGTACTTC. Translation gives CSASKGPGAAPFTSLGAKNIQYF.

V gene TRBV6-2 or TRBV6-3 combines with J gene TRBJ2-7; 7 bases match TRBD2. This CDR3 spans 14 amino acids. The V segment lost 3 bases and the J segment 4 bases; nucleotides outside the gene matches: 6. Germline V gene sequence: CDR1 MNHEY, CDR2 SVGEGT. CDR3 DNA sequence: TGTGCCAGCAGTTATGCGGGACTAACTTACGAGCAGTACTTC. It is translated as CASSYAGLTYEQYF.